The source of this T cell receptor (beta chain) is a study of T cell clonality in common variable immunodeficiency. General study findings and limits: CVID subjects shared fewer TCRbeta clones than healthy controls did.

This clone came up many times. Antigen: not known. The read terminates 3 residues ahead of where the CDR3 ends, so the germline J gene completes it. Each donor provided about 5 to 9 ml of heparinized whole blood. TCRdb's copy holds only in-frame clones and misses some; the assay was immunoSEQ multiplex PCR. This sample includes about 55,000 clones with no singletons; its ten biggest clones take up around 0.8%. The CDR3 spans 13 residues. Between the trimmed V and J ends, which lost 3 bases and 4 bases, there was a span of 10 bases. CDR1 is DFQATT, CDR2 SNEGSKA, per germline (reference sequence). The sample consisted of peripheral blood mononuclear cells. This receptor was identified in a person between 18 and 70 years old in good health. This chain links TRBV20-1 with TRBJ2-1; D unclear. The CDR3 sequence is CSASVPGYNEQFF. The sequenced part of the CDR3 DNA is TGCAGTGCTAGCGTCCCAGGATACAATGAG.